A single sample is the source of the 11 T cell receptor beta chains below, sequenced in a study of blood T cell repertoires in COVID-19. Measured with immunoSEQ multiplex PCR; TCRdb has only the in-frame clones, and not every one. The table shows some 370,000 clones, with almost 90% occurring only once. The sample consisted of peripheral blood. The origin of the receptors is a man between 18 and 35 years old with active or convalescent COVID-19.

V is TRBV4-2 and J is TRBJ2-1; 10 bases align to TRBD2. V shed 1 base and J 6 bases; nucleotides not matched to a gene: 6. Germline V gene data show CDR1 as LGHNA and CDR2 as YNFKEQ. There are 16 residues in the CDR3. CDR3 in amino acids: CASSQVGLAGVNEQFF. In nucleotides, the CDR3 is TGTGCCAGCAGCCAAGTAGGCCTAGCGGGAGTCAATGAGCAGTTCTTC.

V usage is TRBV7-3 and J usage is TRBJ2-1, with TRBD1 matching over 9 bases. Trimming cost V 0 bases and J 8 bases; bases outside gene matches: 5. Germline loops: CDR1 SGHTA, CDR2 FQGTGA. The CDR3 is 15 amino acids. The CDR3 DNA reads TGTGCCAGCAGCTTAACGTCGCGGACAGGGGATGAGCAGTTCTTC. Protein product: CASSLTSRTGDEQFF.

This chain joins TRBV30 and TRBJ2-3, with 14 bases aligning to TRBD2. This CDR3 has 18 amino acids. Losses at the gene ends were 3 bases for V and 6 bases for J; bases not matched to a gene: 14. Germline-derived CDR1 and CDR2 are GTSNPN and SVGIG (reference sequence). CDR3 protein: CAWSRGLAGVKFSDTQYF. CDR3 coding DNA: TGTGCCTGGAGCCGGGGACTAGCGGGAGTGAAGTTCTCTGATACGCAGTATTTT.

Regarding this clone: The same CDR3 can be traced to other DNA sequences in this sample. The J gene is TRBJ2-1, the V gene TRBV2; a weak D match, TRBD1 (5 bases). The V gene's germline CDR1 is SNHLY and CDR2 FYNNEI. The CDR3 has 15 residues. V lost 4 bases to trimming and J lost 0 bases, with 10 bases between them. Here the CDR3 reads CASSGGTGSYNEQFF. As DNA, the CDR3 is TGTGCCAGCAGTGGAGGAACAGGCTCCTACAATGAGCAGTTCTTC.

Only one count was recorded for this clone. The chain couples TRBV28 to TRBJ2-1, with 11 bases identical to TRBD2. The ends lost 10 bases at V and 4 bases at J; junction bases unmatched: 6. CDR3 size: 14 residues. The germline gives CDR1 MDHEN, CDR2 SYDVKM. CDR3 coding DNA: TGTGCCACGAGACTAGCGGGACCTTACAATGAGCAGTTCTTC. Its translation is CATRLAGPYNEQFF.

V gene TRBV7-3 combines with J gene TRBJ1-6; tentatively, D is TRBD1 (6 bases). CDR1 SGHTA and CDR2 FQGTGA come from the germline V gene. Trimming took 2 bases from V and 3 from J, leaving 8 bases between them. The CDR3 length is 15 residues. In nucleotides, the CDR3 is TGTGCCAGCAGCTTACAGGGGCACTATAATTCACCCCTCCACTTT. It yields the protein CASSLQGHYNSPLHF.

V gene TRBV4-1 combines with J gene TRBJ2-3; 8 positions match TRBD1. CDR3 length equals 15 residues. V dropped 3 bases and J dropped 5; count of bases not matched to a gene: 7. Germline assignment: CDR1 MGHRA and CDR2 YSYEKL. CDR3 sequence reads: CASSQSGQGLDTQYF. CDR3 coding DNA: TGCGCCAGCAGCCAGTCCGGACAGGGTCTAGATACGCAGTATTTT.

The rearrangement uses TRBV2 and TRBJ2-1; 7 positions match TRBD2. The CDR3 runs 13 residues. V trimming: 10 bases; J trimming: 8 bases; junction bases outside the gene matches: 11. From germline, CDR1 is SNHLY and CDR2 FYNNEI. The CDR3 spells CANRLAMVDEQFF. For the CDR3, the DNA is TGTGCCAACAGACTAGCCATGGTCGATGAGCAGTTCTTC.

This chain connects TRBV5-5 to TRBJ1-1; the D is unclear. CDR3 length: 14 residues. V was trimmed by 0 bases and J by 1 base, leaving 7 bases between them. The germline V gene has CDR1 SGHKS and CDR2 YYEKEE (reference sequence). For the CDR3, the DNA is TGTGCCAGCAGCTTGGCTGAGGCGAACACTGAAGCTTTCTTT. Translating gives CASSLAEANTEAFF.

This sequence joins TRBV6-6 and TRBJ1-1; possibly TRBD1 for D (5 bases). V was trimmed by 6 bases and J by 1 base, leaving 15 bases between them. The CDR3 is made up of 15 amino acids. Per germline, CDR1 MNHNY and CDR2 SVGAGI (reference sequence). Written as DNA, the CDR3 is TGTGCCAGCAGCCGCCAGGGAATTGAGAACACTGAAGCTTTCTTT. Its translation: CASSRQGIENTEAFF.

V gene TRBV2 combines with J gene TRBJ1-2; D remains ambiguous. The V gene's germline CDR1 is SNHLY and CDR2 FYNNEI. The ends were cut back, 4 bases at V and 2 bases at J, with 8 bases in the middle. CDR3 size: 13 residues. The DNA of the CDR3 is TGTGCCAGCAGTGCTAGGCAGAACTATGGCTACACCTTC. Translation: CASSARQNYGYTF.